This T cell receptor (beta chain) was documented in a study of T cell changes during pregnancy in multiple sclerosis. Generated by immunoSEQ multiplex PCR, the TCRdb table keeps only in-frame clones and is missing some. The repertoire includes 100,000 or so clones, 90% to 95% of them detected once, and roughly 1% sits in the top ten. V lost 1 base to trimming and J lost 4 bases; unmatched junction nucleotides: 7. The CDR3 length is 17 residues. Germline lookup yields CDR1 SGHDN and CDR2 FVKESK. This clonotype originated in a female donor with multiple sclerosis, enrolled in a pregnancy study. The sequencing used peripheral blood, collected before pregnancy. The chain has TRBV14 and TRBJ2-4; 10 positions match TRBD2. CDR3 in DNA: TGTGCCAGCAGCCAAGGGGGCCTAGCGGGAGATAAAAACATTCAGTACTTC. Translation gives CASSQGGLAGDKNIQYF.